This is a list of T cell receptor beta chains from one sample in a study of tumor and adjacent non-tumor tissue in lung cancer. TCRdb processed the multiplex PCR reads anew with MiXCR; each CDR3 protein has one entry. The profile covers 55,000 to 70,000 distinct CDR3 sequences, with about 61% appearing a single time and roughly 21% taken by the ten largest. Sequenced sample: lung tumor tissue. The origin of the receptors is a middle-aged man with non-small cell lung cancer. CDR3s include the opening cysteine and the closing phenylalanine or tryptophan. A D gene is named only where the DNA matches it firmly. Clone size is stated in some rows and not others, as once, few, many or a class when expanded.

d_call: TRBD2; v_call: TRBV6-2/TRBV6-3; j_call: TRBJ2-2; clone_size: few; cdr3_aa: CVSVGSGSFGGELFF; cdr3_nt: TGTGTCAGCGTAGGGAGCGGGAGTTTCGGCGGGGAGCTGTTTTTT
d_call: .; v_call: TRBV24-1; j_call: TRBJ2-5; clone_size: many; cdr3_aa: CATQGGETQYF; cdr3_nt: TGTGCCACCCAAGGGGGGGAGACCCAGTACTTC
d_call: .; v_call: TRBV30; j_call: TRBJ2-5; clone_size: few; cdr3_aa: CAWSPRETQYF; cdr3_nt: TGTGCCTGGAGTCCCCGAGAGACCCAGTACTTC
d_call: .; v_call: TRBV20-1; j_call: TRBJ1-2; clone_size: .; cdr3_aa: CSARDTSGTHYGYTF; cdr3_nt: TGCAGTGCTAGAGATACATCCGGAACACATTATGGCTACACCTTC
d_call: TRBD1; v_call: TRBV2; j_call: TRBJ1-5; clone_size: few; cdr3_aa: CASLGQGDQPQHF; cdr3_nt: TGTGCCAGCTTAGGACAGGGCGATCAGCCCCAGCATTTT
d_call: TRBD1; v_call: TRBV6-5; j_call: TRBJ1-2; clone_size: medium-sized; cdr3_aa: CASSRQGALGYTF; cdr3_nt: TGTGCCAGCAGTAGACAGGGGGCTCTTGGCTACACCTTC
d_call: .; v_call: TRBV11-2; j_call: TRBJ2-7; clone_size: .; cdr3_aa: CASNLSVAGMSEQYF; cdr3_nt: TGTGCCAGCAACTTAAGTGTAGCAGGGATGAGCGAGCAGTACTTC
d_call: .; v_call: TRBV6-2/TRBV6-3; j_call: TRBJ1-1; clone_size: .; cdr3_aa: CASSGAGTEAFF; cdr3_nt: TGTGCCAGCAGTGGGGCGGGGACTGAAGCTTTCTTT
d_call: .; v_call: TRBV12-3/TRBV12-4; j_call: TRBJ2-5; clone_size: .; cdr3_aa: CASTPAGVRRTQYF; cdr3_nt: TGTGCCAGCACACCGGCAGGGGTCAGAAGGACTCAGTACTTC
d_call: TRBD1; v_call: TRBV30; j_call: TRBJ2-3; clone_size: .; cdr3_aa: CAWTPGQALDTWYF; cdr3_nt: TGTGCCTGGACCCCGGGACAGGCCTTGGATACGTGGTATTTT
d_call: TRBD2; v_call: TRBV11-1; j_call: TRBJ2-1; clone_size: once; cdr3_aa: CASTLAPTSHYNEQFF; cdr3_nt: TGTGCCAGCACCTTAGCTCCGACTAGCCACTACAATGAGCAGTTCTTC